This entry concerns a single T cell receptor beta chain. Thyroid surgery took place with no prior treatment in any patient. This entry comes from a study of metastatic and nonmetastatic thyroid tumors. TCRdb reanalyzed the PCR reads with MiXCR. The repertoire holds approximately 60,000 clones, less than 30% seen once, with more than 15% in the top ten. The CDR3 is 17 amino acids. From germline, CDR1 is KGHDR and CDR2 SFDVKD. V lost 4 bases, J lost 5 bases, and 11 bases stayed unmatched. The gene calls are TRBV24-1 and TRBJ2-1; 9 bases match TRBD1. This clonotype was sampled from a female donor with papillary thyroid cancer or a benign thyroid nodule (not recorded which). Some clones in this sample may be carry-over from other donors' samples. Specimen: blood. The CDR3 here is CATSDGDRAVSDNEQFF. The CDR3 coding sequence is TGTGCCACCAGTGACGGGGACAGGGCGGTTTCTGACAATGAGCAGTTCTTC.